This T cell receptor (beta chain) came from a study of regulatory dendritic cells for organ transplantation. FACS sorted CD4+ or CD8+ T cells into CD45RA+ naive and CD45RO+ memory. Clones were read by immunoSEQ multiplex PCR, and TCRdb kept only the in-frame ones, dropping some. The sample records about 38,000 clones, under 95% being singletons. Comment on this clone: The antigen is unknown.

V gave up 5 bases and J gave up 3 bases, with 11 bases separating them. This CDR3 contains 14 residues. The germline V gene encodes CDR1 MNHNS and CDR2 SASEGT. General study findings and limits: Of resting T cell subsets, memory CD8+ had the most alloreactive clonotypes. Mature dendritic cells appeared to drive more memory CD8+ clonal expansion than regulatory ones. Alloreactive memory CD8+ T cell pools varied considerably between individuals.

The chain links TRBV6-1 to TRBJ1-5; a possible D gene is TRBD1 (5 bases). Sequences were obtained from naive CD8+ T cells from blood. The subset is: CD45RA+ naive T cells. This TCR came from a human donor in good health. The CDR3 reads CASSRRQSNQPQHF. CDR3 coding DNA: TGTGCCAGCAGTAGAAGACAGTCCAATCAGCCCCAGCATTTT.